The rows below give T cell receptor beta chains drawn from one sample of a study of shared clonotypes between healthy human individuals. Data came from immunoSEQ multiplex PCR; TCRdb stores just in-frame clones and leaves some out. The table has a few hundred thousand clones, roughly 70% seen once; the top ten hold under 11%. The sequencing sample was made of memory CD4+ T cells sorted from blood. All receptors derive from a man aged 25 to 40 in good health. Each CDR3 is given with its conserved first and last residue. Fields, in order: CDR3 DNA, CDR3 protein, D gene, V gene, clone size, J gene. D genes are given only for firm matches. Rows give clone size only sometimes, using once, few, many, or a class for an expanded clone.

DNA: TGTGCCAGCAGCCAAGATAAGGGCCCCTACGAGCAGTACTTC
CDR3: CASSQDKGPYEQYF
D: NA
V: TRBV14
size: NA
J: TRBJ2-7

DNA: TGTGCCAGCAGTTTAGGGGGGCCGCTCGAAAAACTGTTTTTT
CDR3: CASSLGGPLEKLFF
D: NA
V: TRBV28
size: NA
J: TRBJ1-4

DNA: TGCGCCAGCAGCTTGAATCTAGCGGGAGGGTACGAGCAGTACTTC
CDR3: CASSLNLAGGYEQYF
D: TRBD2
V: TRBV5-1
size: NA
J: TRBJ2-7

DNA: TGTGCCAGCAGCGTAGAACCAGGGTTTTTGGGTTCACCCCTCCACTTT
CDR3: CASSVEPGFLGSPLHF
D: NA
V: TRBV9
size: NA
J: TRBJ1-6

DNA: TGTGCCAGCACGCGACAGGTATCCTACGAGCAGTACTTC
CDR3: CASTRQVSYEQYF
D: NA
V: TRBV2
size: NA
J: TRBJ2-7

DNA: TGTGCCAGCAGCTTTCAGCAGGGCACCTACGAGCAGTACTTC
CDR3: CASSFQQGTYEQYF
D: NA
V: TRBV7-9
size: NA
J: TRBJ2-7

DNA: TGTGCCAGCTCAGGTCCCGGGACACTTAACACAGATACGCAGTATTTT
CDR3: CASSGPGTLNTDTQYF
D: NA
V: TRBV18
size: NA
J: TRBJ2-3

DNA: TGTGCCAGTAGTGGGTCTCAGACATCACAAAGTCGGGCCAACGTCCTGACTTTC
CDR3: CASSGSQTSQSRANVLTF
D: NA
V: TRBV19
size: NA
J: TRBJ2-6

DNA: TGTGCCAGCAGTGCGGGGCAGGCGCTGTACTATGGCTACACCTTC
CDR3: CASSAGQALYYGYTF
D: NA
V: TRBV2
size: NA
J: TRBJ1-2

DNA: TGCAGTGCTTGCAGGAACACTGAAGCTTTCTTT
CDR3: CSACRNTEAFF
D: NA
V: TRBV20-1
size: NA
J: TRBJ1-1

DNA: TGTGCCAGTAGAGGGGGCCAATACTCTGGGGCCAACGTCCTGACTTTC
CDR3: CASRGGQYSGANVLTF
D: TRBD1
V: TRBV19
size: NA
J: TRBJ2-6

DNA: TGCGCCAGCAGCCGGTTATCCGGCGGGAGGGCCAGAAACATTCAGTACTTC
CDR3: CASSRLSGGRARNIQYF
D: TRBD2
V: TRBV4-1
size: few
J: TRBJ2-4

DNA: TGTGCCAGCAGAATCGACAGGATGCTCCTTGAGCAGTACTTC
CDR3: CASRIDRMLLEQYF
D: NA
V: TRBV6-1
size: NA
J: TRBJ2-7

DNA: TGTGCCAGCAGTCCTGGGGGTCGCAATCAGCCCCAGCATTTT
CDR3: CASSPGGRNQPQHF
D: NA
V: TRBV6-6
size: NA
J: TRBJ1-5

DNA: TGTGCCAGCAGCTTGGACGGGTTGGGTGGCTACACCTTC
CDR3: CASSLDGLGGYTF
D: NA
V: TRBV5-4
size: once
J: TRBJ1-2

DNA: TGTGCCAGCAGTTATCGGACTAGCGGGAGAACGGACGAGCAGTACTTC
CDR3: CASSYRTSGRTDEQYF
D: TRBD2
V: TRBV6-5
size: NA
J: TRBJ2-7

DNA: TGTGCCAGCAGCCAACAAGGGCTCCAGCAGTTCTTC
CDR3: CASSQQGLQQFF
D: NA
V: TRBV7-9
size: NA
J: TRBJ2-1

DNA: TGTGCCAGCAGCTTGGACCGCAATCAGCCCCAGCATTTT
CDR3: CASSLDRNQPQHF
D: NA
V: TRBV5-4
size: NA
J: TRBJ1-5

DNA: TGTGCCAGCAGTGAAGTTGGGGGGTTTAATCAGCCCCAGCATTTT
CDR3: CASSEVGGFNQPQHF
D: NA
V: TRBV6-1
size: NA
J: TRBJ1-5

DNA: TGTGCCAGCATTCGACTGACAACCACAGATACGCAGTATTTT
CDR3: CASIRLTTTDTQYF
D: NA
V: TRBV2
size: NA
J: TRBJ2-3

DNA: TGTGCCAGCAGCCGTGGACAGGGCTGGGCCACAGATACGCAGTATTTT
CDR3: CASSRGQGWATDTQYF
D: TRBD1
V: TRBV11-3
size: NA
J: TRBJ2-3

DNA: TGTGCCAGCAGCTCTAAGAATTTCCGGTATGGCTACACCTTC
CDR3: CASSSKNFRYGYTF
D: NA
V: TRBV5-4
size: NA
J: TRBJ1-2

DNA: TGTGCCAGCAGCCCAAGCGGGTTAAGCTCCTACGAGCAGTACTTC
CDR3: CASSPSGLSSYEQYF
D: NA
V: TRBV7-2
size: NA
J: TRBJ2-7

DNA: TGTGCCAGCAGCTTAGACAGAGAGACCCAGTACTTC
CDR3: CASSLDRETQYF
D: NA
V: TRBV7-2
size: NA
J: TRBJ2-5

DNA: TGTGCCACCAGCAGGGAACAGGGGGTAGGCTACGAGCAGTACTTC
CDR3: CATSREQGVGYEQYF
D: TRBD1
V: TRBV15
size: NA
J: TRBJ2-7

DNA: TGCGCCAGCAGCTTCGGACAGGGGGCGCTCCCATCTGGGGCCAACGTCCTGACTTTC
CDR3: CASSFGQGALPSGANVLTF
D: TRBD1
V: TRBV5-1
size: NA
J: TRBJ2-6

DNA: TGTGCCAGCAGCCCCACCACAGGGATCAATCAGCCCCAGCATTTT
CDR3: CASSPTTGINQPQHF
D: NA
V: TRBV5-8
size: NA
J: TRBJ1-5

DNA: TGTGCCAGCAGCTCCGTCGACAGGGGGAATACGCAGTATTTT
CDR3: CASSSVDRGNTQYF
D: TRBD1
V: TRBV7-9
size: NA
J: TRBJ2-3

DNA: TGCGCCAGCAGAATAGGGGGCATGGATGATTCACCCCTCCACTTT
CDR3: CASRIGGMDDSPLHF
D: TRBD1
V: TRBV5-1
size: NA
J: TRBJ1-6

DNA: TGCAGTGCGGGACAACAGTATTTT
CDR3: CSAGQQYF
D: NA
V: TRBV20-1
size: few
J: TRBJ2-3

DNA: TGCGCCAGCAGGCGCACTAGCGGGGGCTACAATGAGCAGTTCTTC
CDR3: CASRRTSGGYNEQFF
D: TRBD2
V: TRBV5-1
size: NA
J: TRBJ2-1

DNA: TGTGCCAGCAGCCTAGGCATAGCGGGAGGGGGTGAGCAGTTCTTC
CDR3: CASSLGIAGGGEQFF
D: TRBD2
V: TRBV11-3
size: NA
J: TRBJ2-1